One sample yielded the 22 T cell receptor beta chains listed below, sequenced in a study of T cells in women clearing cervical HPV infection. TCRdb's table, derived via immunoSEQ multiplex PCR, lists solely in-frame clones and lacks some. The table counts around 23,000 clones; about 5.7% lies in the top ten. Material: blood buffy coat. Receptors originate from a woman between 18 and 69 years old with a cervical HPV16 infection that either progressed to CIN3+ or cleared (not recorded which).

Details on this clone: The CDR3 extends 3 residues past the end of the read, so its final part is completed from the germline J gene. This sequence joins TRBV7-9 and TRBJ1-2; D possibly corresponds to TRBD1 (5 bases). CDR1 SEHNR and CDR2 FQNEAQ come from the germline V gene (reference sequence). This CDR3 is 14 amino acids long. CDR3 amino acids: CASSLGGLLYDYTF. The part of the CDR3 DNA that was read is TGTGCCAGCAGCTTAGGGGGACTACTCTACGAC.

About this clone: The missing CDR3 end, 3 residues past where the read stops, is filled in from the germline J gene. The chain has TRBV20-1 and TRBJ2-7, with TRBD2 matching over 10 bases. Germline V gene sequence: CDR1 DFQATT, CDR2 SNEGSKA (reference sequence). CDR3 length: 16 amino acids. The ends lost 3 bases at V and 6 bases at J; junction bases unmatched: 14. The CDR3 bases that were read are TGCAGTGCTAGCCCCCCTAGCGGGAGTTTATTTCTCGAG. It codes for CSASPPSGSLFLE. The whole CDR3 protein is CSASPPSGSLFLEQYF.

About this clone: The CDR3 goes on 3 residues after the read ends, and that part is filled in from the germline J gene. This chain links TRBV28 with TRBJ2-7; 9 bases are a match to TRBD1. The V gene's germline CDR1 is MDHEN and CDR2 SYDVKM. The CDR3 extends over 14 amino acids. The V gene end was trimmed by 7 bases and the J gene end by 6 bases; junction bases not matched to a gene: 10. The sequenced CDR3 bases are TGTGCCAGCACCCCTTCGGGACAGGGAGGCGAG. Translating gives CASTPSGQGGE. The entire CDR3 protein reads CASTPSGQGGEQYF.

On this clone itself: The CDR3 extends 3 residues past the end of the read, so its final part is completed from the germline J gene. The chain uses TRBV10-3 and TRBJ2-2; 7 bases fit TRBD1. The germline V gene encodes CDR1 ENHRY and CDR2 SYGVKD. The CDR3 loop spans 15 amino acids. The sequenced CDR3 bases are TGTGCCATCAGTGAGTCGACAGGGTCAGGAGAAAAG. Translated, it gives CAISESTGSGEK. The full-length CDR3 reads as CAISESTGSGEKLFF.

Of note for this clone: The CDR3 end lies 3 residues beyond the end of the read and is filled in from the germline J gene. V gene TRBV19 combines with J gene TRBJ2-7; TRBD1 matches 8 bases. CDR3 size: 13 residues. With 10 bases clipped from V and 5 bases from J, the junction kept 10 bases outside the gene matches. Germline lookup yields CDR1 LNHDA and CDR2 SQIVND (reference sequence). CDR3 amino acids: CATGGQGGHEQYF. The covered CDR3 bases are TGTGCCACCGGTGGACAGGGTGGCCACGAG.

About this clone itself: The CDR3 end is not reached by the read, which stops 3 residues before it; the germline J gene fills it in. The chain carries TRBV5-1 and TRBJ2-7; TRBD2 matches at 10 bases. Trimming removed 1 base from V and 1 base from J; junction bases left unmatched: 5. Germline V gives CDR1 SGHRS, CDR2 YFSETQ. The CDR3 sequence is 16 residues long. The CDR3 sequence is CASSLPSGSSSYEQYF. Partial CDR3 DNA: TGCGCCAGCAGCTTGCCTAGCGGGAGTTCTTCCTACGAG.

As for this clone: The read is 3 residues too short to cover the CDR3 end, so that end is filled in from the germline J gene. This chain uses TRBV6-4 with TRBJ2-3, with D possibly TRBD2 on 5 matching bases. The germline gives CDR1 MRHNA, CDR2 SNTAGT. V lost 4 bases and J lost 2, with 13 bases in between. CDR3 size: 15 residues. The CDR3: CASSASRADTDTQYF. The sequenced part of the CDR3 DNA is TGTGCCAGCAGTGCTTCGCGGGCAGACACAGATACG.

With regard to this clone: The read comes to an end 3 residues before the CDR3 does, leaving the germline J gene to fill in the end. The gene calls are TRBV19 and TRBJ1-1, with 8 bases fitting TRBD1. Germline V lookup: CDR1 LNHDA, CDR2 SQIVND (reference sequence). The J segment lost 1 base and the V segment lost 4 bases, leaving 5 bases of the junction unmatched. The CDR3 loop spans 15 amino acids. The CDR3 bases that were read are TGTGCCAGTAGTACGCAGGGGGCTGGGAACACTGAA. The encoded protein is CASSTQGAGNTE. Given in full, the CDR3 is CASSTQGAGNTEAFF.

About this clone itself: With the read ending 3 residues before the CDR3 end, the germline J gene is used to fill in that end. This chain uses TRBV19 with TRBJ2-5, with 9 positions matching TRBD1. Looked up from germline, CDR1 is LNHDA and CDR2 is SQIVND (reference sequence). V lost 6 bases, J lost 2 bases, and 7 bases stayed unmatched. The CDR3 extends over 15 amino acids. The CDR3 sequence is CASSETGTGQETQYF. The DNA read from the CDR3 is TGTGCCAGTAGCGAAACCGGGACAGGGCAAGAGACC.

Of note for this clone: The read gets to within 3 residues of the CDR3 end, and the germline J gene fills in the rest. The V and J genes are TRBV18 and TRBJ2-1, with a possible D match to TRBD2 (6 bases). The ends were cut back, 6 bases at V and 8 bases at J, with 20 bases in the middle. CDR3 size: 15 residues. Germline loops: CDR1 KGHSH, CDR2 LQKENI. The part of the CDR3 DNA that was read is TGTGCCAGCTCCCTCGGGACTGCCCGGCGCGATGAG. This codes for CASSLGTARRDE. The CDR3, in full, reads CASSLGTARRDEQFF.

On this clone itself: Read coverage stops 3 residues before the CDR3 terminus; the germline J gene supplies the remainder. The chain has TRBV18 and TRBJ2-3; 11 nucleotides align to TRBD2. Germline loops: CDR1 KGHSH, CDR2 LQKENI. The CDR3 is 14 amino acids. Trimming cost V 3 bases and J 5 bases; bases outside gene matches: 1. CDR3 DNA, as far as it was read: TGTGCCAGCTCACCTCTAGCGGGGGGAGATACG. Protein sequence: CASSPLAGGDT. The entire CDR3 is CASSPLAGGDTQYF.

The CDR3 bases that were read are TGTGCCAGCAGAGAACAGGGAGATACG. Amino acids: CASREQGDT. The complete CDR3 sequence is CASREQGDTQYF. J is TRBJ2-3 and V is TRBV28; TRBD1 might be the D (6 bases). The read is 3 residues too short to cover the CDR3 end, so that end is filled in from the germline J gene. V was clipped by 6 bases and J by 5 bases, with 9 bases between them. The CDR3 sequence is 12 residues long. Germline CDR1 is MDHEN and CDR2 is SYDVKM.

About this clone: The DNA ends 3 residues before the CDR3 does, and the rest of the CDR3 is filled in from the germline J gene. The chain recombines TRBV5-1 with TRBJ2-3, with D perhaps TRBD2 (6 bases). The CDR3 totals 18 residues. CDR1 SGHRS and CDR2 YFSETQ come from the germline V gene. The V and J ends lost 4 bases and 2 bases respectively, with 23 bases between them. The CDR3: CASSLTTRAGTITDTQYF. Partial CDR3 DNA: TGCGCCAGCAGCCTGACGACTAGAGCGGGTACGATCACAGATACG.

A note on this clone: Sequencing ends 3 residues short of the CDR3 end; the germline J gene provides the rest. The rearrangement joins TRBV19 to TRBJ2-7; D might be TRBD1 (5 bases). V was pared by 1 base and J by 1 base, with 8 bases between. CDR3 length equals 14 residues. Germline loops: CDR1 LNHDA, CDR2 SQIVND (reference sequence). This CDR3 is CASSIGAGSYEQYF. CDR3 DNA (partial): TGTGCCAGTAGTATAGGCGCAGGGTCCTACGAG.

With respect to this clone: With the read ending 3 residues before the CDR3 end, the germline J gene is used to fill in that end. J is TRBJ1-2 and V is TRBV2; D remains ambiguous. The CDR3 is made up of 12 amino acids. CDR1 is SNHLY, CDR2 FYNNEI, per germline. CDR3 region: CASKLRPYDYTF. The covered CDR3 bases are TGTGCCAGCAAACTAAGGCCCTACGAC. Full variable domain (missing parts from reference TRBV2 and TRBJ1-2): EPEVTQTPSHQVTQMGQEVILRCVPISNHLYFYWYRQILGQKVEFLVSFYNNEISEKSEIFDDQFSVERPDGSNFTLKIRSTKLEDSAMYFCASKLRPYDYTFGSGTRLTVV.

Worth noting for this clone: The observed sequence ends 3 residues before the CDR3 terminus, with the missing tail filled in from the germline J gene. This rearrangement joins TRBV19 to TRBJ1-5; D is perhaps TRBD1 (5 bases). This CDR3 has 17 amino acids. Germline loops: CDR1 LNHDA, CDR2 SQIVND (reference sequence). V dropped 2 bases and J dropped 0 bases, with 14 bases sitting between them. The CDR3 reads CASSILGRAYSNQPQHF. CDR3 bases read: TGTGCCAGTAGTATATTAGGCAGGGCCTATAGCAATCAGCCC.

For this clone: The CDR3 end lies 3 residues beyond the end of the read and is filled in from the germline J gene. The chain is built from TRBV29-1 and TRBJ2-5, with 8 bases identical to TRBD1. Germline V CDR1 and CDR2: SQVTM, ANQGSEA. J lost 4 bases, V lost 7 bases, and 11 bases had no gene match. The CDR3 runs to 14 residues. The part of the CDR3 DNA that was read is TGCAGCGGCGACAGGGGCAGTAGCGGAGAGACC. Its translation: CSGDRGSSGET. Given in full, the CDR3 is CSGDRGSSGETQYF.

About this clone itself: The sequence runs out 3 residues before the end of the CDR3; the remainder is reconstructed from the germline J gene. The J gene is TRBJ2-7, the V gene TRBV19; D gene uncertain. The V gene lost 3 bases and the J gene lost 6 bases, with 9 bases spanning the gap. CDR3 size: 12 residues. CDR1 and CDR2 (germline): LNHDA, SQIVND (reference sequence). The sequenced CDR3 bases are TGTGCCAGTAGTATTGGCGGCTCCGAG. As protein: CASSIGGSE. Given in full, the CDR3 is CASSIGGSEQYF.

In regard to this clone: From the germline J gene comes the end of the CDR3, since the read stops 3 residues before it. This chain connects TRBV20-1 to TRBJ2-7, with D perhaps TRBD1 (6 bases). Germline V gene sequence: CDR1 DFQATT, CDR2 SNEGSKA (reference sequence). This CDR3 contains 14 residues. The V end lost 6 bases, the J end lost 0 bases, and 15 bases lay between the germline ends. The CDR3 DNA, read in part, is TGCAGTGCCATTGGGGGACAAACCTCCTACGAG. This codes for CSAIGGQTSYE. The entire CDR3 protein reads CSAIGGQTSYEQYF.

Concerning this clone itself: The read comes to an end 3 residues before the CDR3 does, leaving the germline J gene to fill in the end. The chain joins TRBV12-3 or TRBV12-4 to TRBJ2-7; D may be TRBD1 (6 bases). The length of the CDR3 is 13 residues. V dropped 4 bases and J dropped 2 bases, with 9 bases sitting between them. The sequenced part of the CDR3 DNA is TGTGCCAGCAGTTACAGGGCGACCTACGAG. It encodes CASSYRATYE. The CDR3 in its entirety is CASSYRATYEQYF.

Worth noting for this clone: Sequencing ends 3 residues short of the CDR3 end; the germline J gene provides the rest. J is TRBJ1-1 and V is TRBV19, with D perhaps matching TRBD1 (6 bases). The germline V gene encodes CDR1 LNHDA and CDR2 SQIVND (reference sequence). This CDR3 contains 14 residues. V was shortened by 4 bases and J by 2 bases, with 11 bases between the two germline ends. Incomplete CDR3 DNA: TGTGCCAGTAGTAGAAACAGGGAAAACACTGAA. Its translation is CASSRNRENTE. The CDR3 in full is CASSRNRENTEAFF.

Note on this clone: The read ends 3 residues early relative to the CDR3; the germline J gene fills the gap. The chain is built from TRBV2 and TRBJ2-7; 7 bases line up with TRBD2. Trimming removed 6 bases from V and 4 bases from J; junction bases left unmatched: 12. The CDR3 loop spans 15 amino acids. In germline, CDR1 is SNHLY, CDR2 FYNNEI. The CDR3 is CASRGDGGRRYEQYF. The CDR3 bases that were read are TGTGCCAGCAGGGGAGATGGCGGGAGAAGGTACGAG.